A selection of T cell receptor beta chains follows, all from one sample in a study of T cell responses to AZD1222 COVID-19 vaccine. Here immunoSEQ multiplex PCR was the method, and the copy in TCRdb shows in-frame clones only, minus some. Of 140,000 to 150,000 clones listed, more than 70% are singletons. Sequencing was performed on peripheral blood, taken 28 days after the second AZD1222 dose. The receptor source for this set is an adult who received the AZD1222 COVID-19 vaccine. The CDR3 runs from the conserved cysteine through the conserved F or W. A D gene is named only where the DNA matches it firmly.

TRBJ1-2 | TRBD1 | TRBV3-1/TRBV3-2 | CASSQSGQGRYGYTF | TGTGCCAGCAGCCAGTCTGGACAGGGGAGGTATGGCTACACCTTC
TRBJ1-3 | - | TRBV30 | CAYGTGNTIYF | TGTGCCTACGGGACAGGAAACACCATATATTTT
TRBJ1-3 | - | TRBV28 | CASSPPSRHAGNTIYF | TGTGCCAGCAGCCCTCCGTCCCGGCACGCTGGAAACACCATATATTTT
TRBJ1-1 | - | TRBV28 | CASSALGQNTEAFF | TGTGCCAGCAGTGCTTTAGGGCAGAACACTGAAGCTTTCTTT
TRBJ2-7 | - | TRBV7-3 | CASSLGRSYEQYF | TGTGCCAGCAGCTTAGGCAGATCCTACGAGCAGTACTTC
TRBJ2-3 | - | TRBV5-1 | CASSLGGITDTQYF | TGCGCCAGCAGCTTGGGCGGTATCACAGATACGCAGTATTTT
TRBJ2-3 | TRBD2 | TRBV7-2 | CASSLNLAESTDTQYF | TGTGCCAGCAGCTTAAATCTAGCGGAAAGCACAGATACGCAGTATTTT
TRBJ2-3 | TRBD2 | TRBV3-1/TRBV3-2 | CASSQAGERGTQYF | TGTGCCAGCAGCCAAGCGGGGGAGCGGGGGACGCAGTATTTT
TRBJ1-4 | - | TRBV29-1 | CSVGPGGSEKLFF | TGCAGCGTTGGGCCGGGAGGGAGTGAAAAACTGTTTTTT
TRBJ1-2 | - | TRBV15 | CATSRVDSSYLYGYTF | TGTGCCACCAGCAGAGTCGACAGTTCCTACCTCTATGGCTACACCTTC